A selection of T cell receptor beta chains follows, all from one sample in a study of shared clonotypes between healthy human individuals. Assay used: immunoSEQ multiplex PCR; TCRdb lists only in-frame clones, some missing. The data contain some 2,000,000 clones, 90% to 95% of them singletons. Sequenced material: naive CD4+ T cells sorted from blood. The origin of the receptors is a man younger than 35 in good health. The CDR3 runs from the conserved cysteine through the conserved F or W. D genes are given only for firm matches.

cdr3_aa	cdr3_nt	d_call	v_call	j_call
CASFVSQETQYF	TGCGCCAGCTTTGTCTCTCAAGAGACCCAGTACTTC	-	TRBV5-1	TRBJ2-5
CASRLGTGNTDTQYF	TGTGCCAGCAGACTCGGGACAGGGAACACAGATACGCAGTATTTT	TRBD1	TRBV7-2	TRBJ2-3
CASRQDSTYEQYF	TGTGCCAGCAGGCAGGATTCGACCTACGAGCAGTACTTC	-	TRBV2	TRBJ2-7
CASSFGPSSGNTIYF	TGTGCCAGCAGCTTTGGGCCTAGCTCTGGAAACACCATATATTTT	-	TRBV7-9	TRBJ1-3
CASSEGQGTNEKLFF	TGTGCCAGCAGCGAGGGACAGGGGACTAATGAAAAACTGTTTTTT	TRBD1	TRBV7-2	TRBJ1-4
CASSWGGGQPQHF	TGTGCCAGCAGCTGGGGAGGGGGCCAGCCCCAGCATTTT	TRBD1	TRBV5-4	TRBJ1-5
CAIIPGQGELTEAFF	TGTGCCATCATCCCGGGACAGGGAGAACTAACTGAAGCTTTCTTT	TRBD1	TRBV10-3	TRBJ1-1
CAISADMNYEQYF	TGTGCCATCAGTGCCGACATGAACTACGAGCAGTACTTC	-	TRBV10-3	TRBJ2-7
CASLVDPGYEQYF	TGTGCCAGCTTGGTGGACCCGGGCTACGAGCAGTACTTC	-	TRBV6-1	TRBJ2-7
CASSLRQGNNEQFF	TGTGCCAGCAGTCTAAGACAGGGGAACAATGAGCAGTTCTTC	TRBD1	TRBV28	TRBJ2-1
CASSVGGYGYTF	TGTGCCAGCAGCGTAGGGGGCTATGGCTACACCTTC	-	TRBV9	TRBJ1-2
CSAQTGGSAFF	TGCAGTGCGCAAACAGGGGGCTCAGCTTTCTTT	TRBD1	TRBV20-1	TRBJ1-1
CASSIGGLGRAGETQYF	TGTGCCAGTAGTATAGGGGGGCTCGGTAGGGCTGGAGAGACCCAGTACTTC	-	TRBV19	TRBJ2-5
CASSLAYAAGDISSYEQYF	TGCGCCAGCAGCTTGGCCTATGCAGCGGGGGACATTAGCTCCTACGAGCAGTACTTC	TRBD2	TRBV5-1	TRBJ2-7
CAWTSGLAGTGEQYF	TGTGCCTGGACTTCGGGACTAGCGGGAACGGGAGAGCAGTACTTC	TRBD2	TRBV30	TRBJ2-7
CASRPTGAGELFF	TGTGCCAGCAGGCCGACAGGGGCCGGGGAGCTGTTTTTT	TRBD1	TRBV2	TRBJ2-2